These 30 T cell receptor beta chains were sequenced from one sample in a study of blood T cell repertoires in COVID-19. The data were produced by immunoSEQ multiplex PCR, yet TCRdb's version contains in-frame clones alone and is incomplete. Here the sample spans some 150,000 clones, about 85% being singletons. The sequenced sample consisted of peripheral blood. The receptors stem from a man in his forties with acute or convalescent COVID-19.

J is TRBJ2-7 and V is TRBV14; possible D gene TRBD1, 5 bases. With 3 bases removed from V and 5 bases from J, the gap between germline ends came to 23 bases. From germline, CDR1 is SGHDN and CDR2 FVKESK. This CDR3 has 17 amino acids. This chain's CDR3 is CASSQGIFSGRRDEQYF. The CDR3 coding sequence is TGTGCCAGCAGCCAGGGGATTTTTTCAGGGCGCCGCGACGAGCAGTACTTC.

The chain carries TRBV28 and TRBJ1-1; tentative D call: TRBD1 (6 bases). Germline V gene data show CDR1 as MDHEN and CDR2 as SYDVKM. The V gene lost 6 bases and the J gene lost 6 bases, with 11 bases spanning the gap. The CDR3 length is 12 residues. CDR3 DNA: TGTGCCAGCAGGACTACAGGGCCTGAAGCTTTCTTT. Translation gives CASRTTGPEAFF.

The chain links TRBV19 to TRBJ2-2, with D possibly TRBD2 on 5 matching bases. Trimming took off 0 bases at V and 5 bases at J, with 10 bases between the two ends. This CDR3 is 15 amino acids long. Germline loops: CDR1 LNHDA, CDR2 SQIVND (reference sequence). CDR3 sequence (DNA): TGTGCCAGTAGTATAGATCTTAGGGAGACCGGGGAGCTGTTTTTT. It yields the protein CASSIDLRETGELFF.

This clone was detected a few times. The chain uses TRBV20-1 and TRBJ1-6; 11 bases are shared with TRBD1. Trimming cost V 3 bases and J 9 bases; bases outside gene matches: 7. The CDR3 is 15 residues long. Germline V gene data show CDR1 as DFQATT and CDR2 as SNEGSKA (reference sequence). The CDR3 sequence: CSASRGQGDSSPLHF. CDR3 coding DNA: TGCAGTGCTAGTAGGGGACAGGGGGATAGTTCACCCCTCCACTTT.

This clone was detected only once. The chain employs TRBV4-1 and TRBJ1-5; D unresolved. The ends were cut back, 0 bases at V and 2 bases at J, with 14 bases in the middle. There are 17 residues in the CDR3. Per the germline V gene, CDR1 is MGHRA and CDR2 is YSYEKL. This CDR3 reads CASSQDARVEGNQPQHF. The CDR3 coding sequence is TGCGCCAGCAGCCAAGACGCAAGGGTGGAGGGCAATCAGCCCCAGCATTTT.

The chain joins TRBV4-3 to TRBJ2-1; possible D gene TRBD2, 6 bases. V was pared by 1 base and J by 5 bases, with 30 bases between. Germline values: CDR1 LGHNA, CDR2 YSLEER. This CDR3 contains 21 residues. The CDR3 bases are TGCGCCAGCAGCCAAGTTCATTGGGGGGACCCAGGGAAGGTCAGCGACAATGAGCAGTTCTTC. Translation: CASSQVHWGDPGKVSDNEQFF.

The J gene is TRBJ2-5, the V gene TRBV6-8; TRBD2 agrees at 11 bases. CDR1 MNHGY and CDR2 SAAAGT come from the germline V gene. Trimming at V came to 6 bases and at J to 7 bases, leaving 13 bases not matched to a gene. The CDR3 extends over 16 amino acids. The CDR3 DNA follows: TGTGCCAGCAGGGGAACTAGCGGGGGCGCCTCCGGGACCCAGTACTTC. This encodes CASRGTSGGASGTQYF.

The genes are TRBV5-1 and TRBJ1-4; no definite D call. The CDR3 spans 14 residues. With 0 bases removed from V and 5 bases from J, the gap between germline ends came to 8 bases. The V gene's germline CDR1 is SGHRS and CDR2 YFSETQ. The DNA of the CDR3 is TGCGCCAGCAGCTTGGAGGCGGGAAATGAAAAACTGTTTTTT. Translating gives CASSLEAGNEKLFF.

J is TRBJ1-1 and V is TRBV5-4, with TRBD1 matching 11 bases. This CDR3 has 13 residues. In germline, CDR1 is SGHNT, CDR2 YYREEE (reference sequence). Trimming at V came to 10 bases and at J to 4 bases, leaving 6 bases not matched to a gene. CDR3 sequence (DNA): TGTGCCGGGGCGGGGACAGGGGGCACTGAAGCTTTCTTT. Translating gives CAGAGTGGTEAFF. The variable domain in full, completed from reference TRBV5-4 and TRBJ1-1, reads ETGVTQSPTHLIKTRGQQVTLRCSSQSGHNTVSWYQQALGQGPQFIFQYYREEENGRGNFPPRFSGLQFPNYSSELNVNALELDDSALYLCAGAGTGGTEAFFGQGTRLTVV.

The V and J genes are TRBV9 and TRBJ2-1; 8 positions match TRBD2. The CDR3 covers 17 residues. V gave up 0 bases and J gave up 6 bases; unmatched junction bases: 11. Germline-derived CDR1 and CDR2 are SGDLS and YYNGEE. The CDR3 sequence: CASSVAPTGLASNEQFF. CDR3 in DNA: TGTGCCAGCAGCGTAGCCCCCACAGGACTAGCCTCCAATGAGCAGTTCTTC.

V is TRBV21-1 and J is TRBJ2-7; the D call of TRBD2 is as the table states it, not checked on the DNA. TRBV21-1 is assigned pseudogene status. The CDR3 loop spans 17 amino acids. CDR3 loop: CASSKPPCGGGAYEQYF. As DNA, the CDR3 is TGTGCCAGCAGCAAACCACCCTGTGGCGGGGGGGCTTACGAGCAGTACTTC.

This chain's CDR3 is CASSYSGGPDTDTQYF. The CDR3 nucleotides read TGTGCCAGCAGTTACTCGGGGGGGCCCGACACAGATACGCAGTATTTT. The V and J genes are TRBV6-5 and TRBJ2-3, with D perhaps matching TRBD2 (7 bases). CDR1 is MNHEY, CDR2 SVGAGI, per germline. The CDR3 totals 16 residues. V gave up 0 bases and J gave up 2 bases, with 12 bases separating them.

This clone was found a few times. The chain has TRBV7-2 and TRBJ1-5; unclear D gene. The germline V gene has CDR1 SGHTA and CDR2 FQGNSA. V was cut by 4 bases and J by 4 bases, with 11 bases left in between. CDR3 length: 14 residues. The CDR3 loop reads CASSSHPGNQPQHF. CDR3 DNA sequence: TGTGCCAGCAGCTCCCATCCCGGTAATCAGCCCCAGCATTTT. Variable domain in full (rest from reference TRBV7-2 and TRBJ1-5): GAGVSQSPSNKVTEKGKDVELRCDPISGHTALYWYRQSLGQGLEFLIYFQGNSAPDKSGLPSDRFSAERTGGSVSTLTIQRTQQEDSAVYLCASSSHPGNQPQHFGDGTRLSIL.

The chain uses TRBV21-1 and TRBJ1-3. TRBV21-1 is termed a pseudogene. This CDR3 contains 17 residues. This CDR3 reads CASSRGVRLLRGNTIYF. CDR3 bases: TGTGCCAGCAGCAGGGGAGTAAGGCTCTTGAGGGGAAACACCATATATTTT.

The chain joins TRBV7-2 to TRBJ1-2; 9 nucleotides align to TRBD1. The V gene end was trimmed by 5 bases and the J gene end by 5 bases; junction bases not matched to a gene: 9. Germline CDR1 is SGHTA and CDR2 is FQGNSA. CDR3 size: 15 residues. The CDR3 coding sequence is TGTGCCAGCAGCCTGGGACAGGGATCTACGTATGGCTACACCTTC. It specifies CASSLGQGSTYGYTF.

The chain uses TRBV18 and TRBJ2-7, with 9 bases that match TRBD1. This CDR3 comprises 17 residues. J gave up 4 bases and V 5 bases, and 15 bases lay outside the gene matches. Germline-derived CDR1 and CDR2 are KGHSH and LQKENI. The CDR3 loop reads CASSSAVMTGGRYEQYF. DNA of the CDR3: TGTGCCAGCTCATCCGCAGTTATGACAGGGGGAAGGTACGAGCAGTACTTC.

This clone has more than one count but fewer than ten. V is TRBV28 and J is TRBJ1-4; a possible D gene is TRBD1 (5 bases). Germline values: CDR1 MDHEN, CDR2 SYDVKM. V lost 4 bases and J lost 6, with 18 bases in between. The CDR3 covers 16 residues. The CDR3 coding sequence is TGTGCCAGCAGTTCCCCCGGGGGAGAGATAGATGAAAAACTGTTTTTT. The encoded protein is CASSSPGGEIDEKLFF.

This chain links TRBV5-8 with TRBJ2-1; perhaps TRBD1 as D (6 bases). The CDR3 loop spans 15 amino acids. Looked up from germline, CDR1 is SGHTS and CDR2 is YDEGEE. V was cut by 2 bases and J by 4 bases, with 13 bases left in between. This CDR3 reads CASSLEAGEYNEQFF. CDR3 DNA sequence: TGTGCCAGCAGCTTAGAGGCAGGGGAGTACAATGAGCAGTTCTTC.

V usage is TRBV4-3 and J usage is TRBJ2-1; a possible D gene is TRBD2 (6 bases). CDR3 length: 14 residues. The V end lost 3 bases, the J end lost 0 bases, and 6 bases lay between the germline ends. Germline V gene lookup returns CDR1 LGHNA and CDR2 YSLEER. In DNA form, the CDR3 reads TGCGCCAGCAGCCAGGACTACTCCTACAATGAGCAGTTCTTC. It codes for CASSQDYSYNEQFF.

The chain recombines TRBV5-1 with TRBJ2-7, with D possibly matching TRBD2 (5 bases). The CDR3 is made up of 15 amino acids. The V gene lost 2 bases and the J gene lost 0 bases, with 12 bases spanning the gap. CDR1 SGHRS and CDR2 YFSETQ come from the germline V gene. The CDR3 region has the DNA TGCGCCAGCAGCTTAGGAGACTACAGCTCCTACGAGCAGTACTTC. This encodes CASSLGDYSSYEQYF.

This chain connects TRBV14 to TRBJ1-2; 8 bases fit TRBD1. The junction had 13 bases not matched to a gene; V was cut back by 4 bases and J by 3 bases. The CDR3 runs 17 residues. Germline-derived CDR1 and CDR2 are SGHDN and FVKESK. CDR3 residues: CASSRDTSGGAYYGYTF. For the CDR3, the DNA is TGTGCCAGCAGCCGAGATACCTCAGGGGGCGCGTACTATGGCTACACCTTC.

The chain employs TRBV5-1 and TRBJ1-1; no definite D call. Germline assignment: CDR1 SGHRS and CDR2 YFSETQ. The CDR3 extends over 14 amino acids. V shed 0 bases and J shed 5 bases, with 11 bases lying between them. CDR3 sequence: CASSLEAGKTEAFF. CDR3 DNA: TGCGCCAGCAGCTTGGAAGCAGGTAAGACTGAAGCTTTCTTT.

The chain uses TRBV13 and TRBJ2-5, with 13 bases matching TRBD2. This CDR3 comprises 14 residues. CDR1 is PRHDT, CDR2 FYEKMQ, per germline (reference sequence). V shed 7 bases, J shed 6 bases, and the junction held 5 bases outside the gene matches. Written as DNA, the CDR3 is TGTGCCAGCACCCCGGGACTAGCGGGGCAGACCCAGTACTTC. Translating it yields CASTPGLAGQTQYF.

This rearrangement joins TRBV7-3 to TRBJ1-5; 9 bases line up with TRBD1. Germline assignment: CDR1 SGHTA and CDR2 FQGTGA. The CDR3 contains 14 residues. After removal of 5 bases from V and 8 bases from J, the junction contained 7 bases not matched to a gene. CDR3 coding DNA: TGTGCCAGCAGCCGGGACAGGGTCATGGAGCCCCAGCATTTT. This encodes CASSRDRVMEPQHF.

The chain joins TRBV4-2 to TRBJ2-3, with 12 bases that match TRBD2. The CDR3 is made up of 18 amino acids. Germline V CDR1 and CDR2: LGHNA, YNFKEQ. The V and J ends lost 0 bases and 1 base, in that order; junction bases with no gene match: 5. CDR3 sequence: CASSQDLWTSGGTDTQYF. CDR3 bases: TGTGCCAGCAGCCAAGATCTATGGACTAGCGGGGGCACAGATACGCAGTATTTT.

This chain joins TRBV18 and TRBJ1-1; 7 bases fit TRBD1. The CDR3 loop spans 16 amino acids. Germline CDR1 is KGHSH and CDR2 is LQKENI. Germline trimming cut 3 bases from V and 0 bases from J; bases unmatched to any gene: 7. This CDR3 is CASSPRAGGLNTEAFF. The CDR3 bases are TGTGCCAGCTCACCGCGGGCAGGGGGGTTGAACACTGAAGCTTTCTTT.

This clone was detected only a few times. The chain joins TRBV28 to TRBJ2-1; TRBD2 matches 10 bases. J gave up 4 bases and V 6 bases, and 12 bases lay outside the gene matches. The length of the CDR3 is 17 residues. In germline, CDR1 is MDHEN, CDR2 SYDVKM. The CDR3 coding sequence is TGTGCCAGCAGCTCCTGGGGTCCTAGCGGGAGTTACAATGAGCAGTTCTTC. Translated, it gives CASSSWGPSGSYNEQFF. The full variable domain, completed using reference TRBV28 and TRBJ2-1, is DVKVTQSSRYLVKRTGEKVFLECVQDMDHENMFWYRQDPGLGLRLIYFSYDVKMKEKGDIPEGYSVSREKKERFSLILESASTNQTSMYLCASSSWGPSGSYNEQFFGPGTRLTVL.

The genes are TRBV6-2 or TRBV6-3 and TRBJ2-1; 8 bases align to TRBD2. Germline assignment: CDR1 MNHEY and CDR2 SVGEGT. CDR3 length: 15 residues. V lost 3 bases, J lost 1 base, and 2 bases stayed unmatched. CDR3 protein: CASSYSGESYNEQFF. The CDR3 coding sequence is TGTGCCAGCAGTTATAGCGGGGAGTCCTACAATGAGCAGTTCTTC.

The chain couples TRBV30 to TRBJ2-3, with a tentative D call TRBD2 (5 bases). Germline V gene data show CDR1 as GTSNPN and CDR2 as SVGIG (reference sequence). The CDR3 runs to 14 residues. Deletions cut 5 bases from V and 2 bases from J, with 14 bases between. The DNA of the CDR3 is TGTGCCTGGGCCCGAGGGTATGCCACAGATACGCAGTATTTT. It yields the protein CAWARGYATDTQYF.

V gene TRBV19 combines with J gene TRBJ1-5; no definite D call. The CDR3 sequence is 14 residues long. From germline, CDR1 is LNHDA and CDR2 SQIVND (reference sequence). Trimming left V 3 bases short and J 1 base short, with 7 bases between. As DNA, the CDR3 is TGTGCCAGTAGTATGAGGGAGAGCAATCAGCCCCAGCATTTT. This sequence encodes CASSMRESNQPQHF.